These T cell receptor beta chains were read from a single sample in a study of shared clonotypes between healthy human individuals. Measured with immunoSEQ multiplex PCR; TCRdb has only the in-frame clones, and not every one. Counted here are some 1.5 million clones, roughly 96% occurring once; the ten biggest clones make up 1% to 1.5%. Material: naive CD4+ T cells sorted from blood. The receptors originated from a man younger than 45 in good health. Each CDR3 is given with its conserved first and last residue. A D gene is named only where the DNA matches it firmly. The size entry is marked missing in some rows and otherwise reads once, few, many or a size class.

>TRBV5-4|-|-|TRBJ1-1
CASRGGGNTEAFF
TGTGCCAGCAGGGGGGGAGGAAACACTGAAGCTTTCTTT
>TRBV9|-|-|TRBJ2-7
CASSVDGPSSYEQYF
TGTGCCAGCAGCGTAGATGGACCGAGCTCCTACGAGCAGTACTTC
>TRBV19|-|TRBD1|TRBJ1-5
CASTHRGGRVAQHF
TGTGCCAGTACCCACAGGGGGGGACGTGTGGCCCAGCATTTT
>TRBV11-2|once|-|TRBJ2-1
CASRTKRAVSEQFF
TGTGCCAGCAGGACTAAGCGGGCCGTCAGTGAGCAGTTCTTC
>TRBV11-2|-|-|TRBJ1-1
CASSPSGVNTEAFF
TGTGCCAGCAGCCCGAGCGGGGTGAACACTGAAGCTTTCTTT
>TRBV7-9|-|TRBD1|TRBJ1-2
CASSGDRGRNYGYTF
TGTGCCAGCAGCGGCGACAGGGGGAGGAACTATGGCTACACCTTC
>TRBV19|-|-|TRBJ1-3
CASSPLSSVQGYTIYF
TGTGCCAGTAGTCCTCTATCATCAGTCCAAGGATACACCATATATTTT
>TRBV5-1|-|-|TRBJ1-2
CASSLAGTSYGYTF
TGCGCCAGCAGCTTGGCCGGAACAAGCTATGGCTACACCTTC
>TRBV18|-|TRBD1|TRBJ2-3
CASSQGDSLFSLGYF
TGTGCCAGCTCCCAAGGGGACAGCCTATTCTCCTTGGGGTATTTT
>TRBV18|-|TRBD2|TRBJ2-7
CASSPWGLAGEVILYEQYF
TGTGCCAGCTCACCTTGGGGACTAGCGGGAGAAGTAATCCTCTACGAGCAGTACTTC
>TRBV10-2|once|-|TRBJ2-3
CASKGRQDTQYF
TGCGCCAGCAAGGGAAGACAGGATACGCAGTATTTT
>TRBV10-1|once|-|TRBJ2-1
CASSAYSSPQFF
TGCGCCAGCAGCGCATACAGTTCTCCGCAGTTCTTC
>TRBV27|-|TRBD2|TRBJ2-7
CASSIRLVAGARGSYEQYF
TGTGCCAGCAGTATTCGACTCGTAGCGGGAGCCAGAGGCTCCTACGAGCAGTACTTC
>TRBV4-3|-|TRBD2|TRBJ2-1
CASSQEFGAGVEQFF
TGCGCCAGCAGCCAAGAATTCGGGGCGGGGGTTGAGCAGTTCTTC
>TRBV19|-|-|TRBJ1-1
CASSIDTGLNTEAFF
TGTGCCAGTAGTATAGATACAGGCCTAAACACTGAAGCTTTCTTT
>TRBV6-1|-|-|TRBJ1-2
CASSETAPSGYTF
TGTGCCAGCAGTGAAACGGCCCCCTCGGGCTACACCTTC
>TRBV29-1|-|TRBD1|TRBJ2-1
CSVDSRDRGVYGEQFF
TGCAGCGTAGACAGCCGGGACAGGGGAGTTTATGGTGAGCAGTTCTTC
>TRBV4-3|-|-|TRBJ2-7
CASSQDLSRRAYGSVYEQYF
TGCGCCAGCAGCCAAGATCTTAGCCGGCGGGCTTACGGGAGTGTCTACGAGCAGTACTTC
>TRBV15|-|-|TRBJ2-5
CATSRVKDQETQYF
TGTGCCACCAGCAGAGTAAAGGACCAAGAGACCCAGTACTTC
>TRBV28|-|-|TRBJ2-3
CASTRGIADDTDTQYF
TGTGCCAGCACCAGGGGAATAGCGGATGACACAGATACGCAGTATTTT
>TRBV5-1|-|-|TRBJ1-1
CASSHLEGNTEAFF
TGCGCCAGCAGCCACCTGGAGGGGAACACTGAAGCTTTCTTT
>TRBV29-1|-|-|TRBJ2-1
CSVFGVSSYNEQFF
TGCAGCGTTTTTGGCGTGAGCTCCTACAATGAGCAGTTCTTC
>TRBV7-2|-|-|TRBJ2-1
CASSLVAVSYNEQFF
TGTGCCAGCAGCTTAGTAGCGGTCTCCTACAATGAGCAGTTCTTC
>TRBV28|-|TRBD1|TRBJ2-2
CASSSWTGGDSNTGELFF
TGTGCCAGCAGTTCCTGGACAGGGGGCGACTCGAACACCGGGGAGCTGTTTTTT
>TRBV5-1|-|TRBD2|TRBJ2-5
CASSLDGGGQETQYF
TGCGCCAGCAGCTTGGATGGCGGGGGGCAGGAGACCCAGTACTTC
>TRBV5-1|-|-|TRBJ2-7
CASSLVTGSYEQYF
TGCGCCAGCAGCTTGGTTACAGGCTCCTACGAGCAGTACTTC
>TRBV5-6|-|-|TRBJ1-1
CASSLPDRLNTEAFF
TGTGCCAGCAGCCTCCCTGACAGGTTGAACACTGAAGCTTTCTTT
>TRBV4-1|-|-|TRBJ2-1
CASSPSANEQFF
TGCGCCAGCAGCCCGTCGGCCAATGAGCAGTTCTTC
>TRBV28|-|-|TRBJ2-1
CASTPSGPIESEFF
TGTGCCAGCACGCCATCGGGACCCATAGAATCTGAGTTCTTC
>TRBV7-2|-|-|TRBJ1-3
CASSPGPTGNTIYF
TGTGCCAGCAGCCCGGGTCCAACTGGAAACACCATATATTTT
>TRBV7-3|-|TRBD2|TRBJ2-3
CASSQNGTSGRDTQYF
TGTGCCAGCAGCCAAAACGGGACTAGCGGGAGGGATACGCAGTATTTT
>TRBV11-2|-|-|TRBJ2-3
CASSLGLSRDTQYF
TGTGCCAGCAGCTTAGGCTTGAGCAGGGATACGCAGTATTTT
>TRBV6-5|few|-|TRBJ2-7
CASRTGPWDGYEQYF
TGTGCCAGCAGGACCGGGCCCTGGGACGGCTACGAGCAGTACTTC
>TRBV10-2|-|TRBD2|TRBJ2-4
CASSGLAGEAGKNIQYF
TGCGCCAGCAGTGGACTAGCGGGAGAAGCTGGCAAAAACATTCAGTACTTC
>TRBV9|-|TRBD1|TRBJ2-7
CASSPRQGSSYEQYF
TGTGCCAGCAGCCCCCGACAGGGAAGTTCCTACGAGCAGTACTTC
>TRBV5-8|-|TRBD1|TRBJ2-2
CASSPRTGDGELFF
TGTGCCAGCAGCCCCCGGACAGGGGACGGGGAGCTGTTTTTT
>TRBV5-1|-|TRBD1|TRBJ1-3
CASSRAGTGDGNTIYF
TGCGCCAGCAGCCGAGCCGGGACAGGGGATGGAAACACCATATATTTT
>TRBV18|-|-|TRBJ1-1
CASSLSVGGEAFF
TGTGCCAGCTCACTCTCCGTCGGGGGCGAAGCTTTCTTT
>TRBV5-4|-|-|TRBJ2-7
CATRDVQNYEQYF
TGTGCCACCCGGGACGTTCAGAACTACGAGCAGTACTTC
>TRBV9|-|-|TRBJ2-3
CASSPLVADTQYF
TGTGCCAGCAGCCCTCTTGTTGCAGATACGCAGTATTTT
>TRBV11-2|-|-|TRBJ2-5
CASSLGETQYF
TGTGCCAGCAGCTTAGGGGAGACCCAGTACTTC
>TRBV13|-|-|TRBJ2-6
CASSLGPSGANVLTF
TGTGCCAGCAGCTTAGGCCCCTCTGGGGCCAACGTCCTGACTTTC
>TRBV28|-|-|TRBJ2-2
CASSLIGPVPRELFF
TGTGCCAGCAGTTTAATTGGCCCAGTCCCCCGGGAGCTGTTTTTT
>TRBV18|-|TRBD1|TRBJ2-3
CASSRGTGTDTQYF
TGTGCCAGCTCACGAGGGACAGGGACCGATACGCAGTATTTT
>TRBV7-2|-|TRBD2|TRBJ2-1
CASSPLAGGEQFF
TGTGCCAGCAGCCCCTTAGCGGGAGGTGAGCAGTTCTTC
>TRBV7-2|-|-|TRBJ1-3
CASSLERSGNTIYF
TGTGCCAGCAGCTTAGAGCGCTCTGGAAACACCATATATTTT
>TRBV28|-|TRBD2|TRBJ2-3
CASSLSASGLSTDTQYF
TGTGCCAGCAGTTTATCGGCTAGCGGCCTTAGCACAGATACGCAGTATTTT
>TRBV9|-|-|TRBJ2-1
CASSPTEVRNKQFF
TGTGCCAGCAGCCCGACGGAGGTTCGGAATAAGCAGTTCTTC
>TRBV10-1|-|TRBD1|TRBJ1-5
CATPGTGAMDQPQHF
TGCGCCACCCCCGGGACAGGGGCAATGGATCAGCCCCAGCATTTT
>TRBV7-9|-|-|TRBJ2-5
CASSPRVQETQYF
TGTGCCAGCAGCCCCCGGGTTCAAGAGACCCAGTACTTC